This T cell receptor beta chain was observed in a study of Graves' ophthalmopathy and Graves' hyperthyroidism. General observations from the study: The model's ophthalmopathy progression predictions had roughly 71% sensitivity and approximately 72% specificity. A 13-signature model separated ophthalmopathy from stable hyperthyroidism, approximately 87% sensitivity, around 79% specificity. Also, most clonotypes expanded in the thyroid above 0.001 frequency appeared in blood.

RNA transcripts were the template, and TCR beta CDR3 regions were amplified from them. Second-round multiplex PCR followed a first-round RT-PCR using HTBI primers. TCRdb redid the calling of the multiplex PCR reads with MiXCR, one entry per CDR3 protein. Among around 1.1 million distinct CDR3 sequences, approximately 35% were seen once, and the ten largest hold around 10%. This clonotype has just a few counts. Its cognate antigen is unknown. V gave up 0 bases and J gave up 1 base, with 10 bases separating them. Germline V CDR1 and CDR2: SGDLS, YYNGEE. The length of the CDR3 is 15 residues. The sequencing input was peripheral blood or thyroid tissue (not recorded which). The clonotype comes from an adult man with Graves' hyperthyroidism. This chain joins TRBV9 and TRBJ2-5; D unresolved. The CDR3 DNA follows: TGTGCCAGCAGCGTAGCTGGGAACACCCAAGAGACCCAGTACTTC. As protein: CASSVAGNTQETQYF.